One TCR beta chain is described in this entry. Only in-frame clones appear in the TCRdb table, and some are missing; sequencing was by immunoSEQ multiplex PCR. Altogether over 150,000 clones are present, 85% being singletons, with the ten largest covering roughly 15%. The source of the sample is a study of cytomegalovirus exposure and HLA in healthy donors. The germline V gene has CDR1 KGHSH and CDR2 LQKENI. V gave up 6 bases and J gave up 3 bases, with 17 bases separating them. The CDR3 runs 15 residues. V gene TRBV18 combines with J gene TRBJ1-2; D is possibly TRBD1 (5 bases). The specimen sequenced was PBMCs. The clonotype was recovered from a man between 18 and 35 years old in good health and CMV-seropositive. The CDR3 sequence: CASSEGTDTYYGYTF. The CDR3 DNA reads as TGTGCCAGCTCGGAGGGGACGGACACATACTATGGCTACACCTTC. Based on the CDR3 plus reference TRBV18 and TRBJ1-2, the full variable domain is NAGVMQNPRHLVRRRGQEARLRCSPMKGHSHVYWYRQLPEEGLKFMVYLQKENIIDESGMPKERFSAEFPKEGPSILRIQQVVRGDSAAYFCASSEGTDTYYGYTFGSGTRLTVV.